The sequence of this T cell receptor beta chain was determined in a study of T cells in Graves' hyperthyroidism and ophthalmopathy. Whole-study context: At initial diagnosis, before any treatment had begun, peripheral blood was obtained.

From RNA transcripts, TCR beta CDR3 regions were amplified. First-round RT-PCR targeting the TCR CDR3 was performed with the HTBI primer set. TCRdb analysed the multiplex PCR reads with MiXCR anew, one entry per CDR3 protein. This table holds about 320,000 distinct CDR3 sequences, 16% found once. The CDR3 covers 15 residues. CDR1 is MNHEY and CDR2 is SMNVEV in the germline V gene (reference sequence). The definition of stable Graves' hyperthyroidism was no ophthalmopathy progression within 18 months. On this clonotype itself: A read error may explain this, as a much larger clone is one base away.

This sequence originates from a man under 40 with Graves' hyperthyroidism. The chain uses TRBV27 and TRBJ2-7; TRBD1 matches at 9 bases. Sequencing was performed on blood. The CDR3 region is CASNLKGTGSYEQYF. CDR3 nucleotides: TGTGCCAGCAATTTAAAGGGGACAGGGTCCTACGAGCAGTACTTC.